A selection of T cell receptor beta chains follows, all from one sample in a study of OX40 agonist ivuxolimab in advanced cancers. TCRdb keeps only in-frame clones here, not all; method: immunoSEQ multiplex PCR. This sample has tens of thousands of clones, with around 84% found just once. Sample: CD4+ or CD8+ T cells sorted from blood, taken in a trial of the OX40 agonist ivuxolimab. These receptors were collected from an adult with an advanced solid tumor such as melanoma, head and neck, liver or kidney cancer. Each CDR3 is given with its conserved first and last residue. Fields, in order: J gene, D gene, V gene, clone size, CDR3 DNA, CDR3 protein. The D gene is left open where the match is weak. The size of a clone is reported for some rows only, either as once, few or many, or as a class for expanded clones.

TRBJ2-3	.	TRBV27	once	TGTGCCAGCGGAGTGGGTGGGGGCACAGATACGCAGTATTTT	CASGVGGGTDTQYF
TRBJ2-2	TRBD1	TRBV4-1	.	TGCGCCAGCAGCTCAGACAGGGGAAGGCTGTTTTTT	CASSSDRGRLFF
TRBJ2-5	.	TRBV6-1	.	TGTGCCAGCAGTGAACTAGCGCAAGAGACCCAGTACTTC	CASSELAQETQYF
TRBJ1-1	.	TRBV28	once	TGTGCCAGCAGTCGGGCGAGGGTGGCCACTGAAGCTTTCTTT	CASSRARVATEAFF
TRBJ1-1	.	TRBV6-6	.	TGTGCCAGCTCCCCCAGGAACACTGAAGCTTTCTTT	CASSPRNTEAFF
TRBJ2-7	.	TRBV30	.	TGTGCCTGCGTCGGCCTAGCCACTTCCTACGAGCAGTACTTC	CACVGLATSYEQYF
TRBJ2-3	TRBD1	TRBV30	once	TGTGCCTGGAACAGGGGTTCAACAGATACGCAGTATTTT	CAWNRGSTDTQYF
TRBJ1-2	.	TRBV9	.	TGTGCCAGCAGCGTAGTCCCCGAGGACAGCGTCGACTATGGCTACACCTTC	CASSVVPEDSVDYGYTF
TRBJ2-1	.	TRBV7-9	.	TGTGCCAGCAGCTTAGAGAGGCGCCAGTTCTTC	CASSLERRQFF
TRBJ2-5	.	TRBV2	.	TGTGCCAGCAGTGAGCAGGGTTGGGGGACCCAGTACTTC	CASSEQGWGTQYF
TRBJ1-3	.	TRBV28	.	TGTGCCAGCAGTTTACCGGACATGCGCTCTGGAAACACCATATATTTT	CASSLPDMRSGNTIYF
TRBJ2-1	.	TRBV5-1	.	TGCGCCAGCAGCCCCCTTGACAATGAGCAGTTCTTC	CASSPLDNEQFF
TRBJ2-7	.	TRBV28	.	TGTGCCAGCAACAACAGGGACACCCACTACGAGCAGTACTTC	CASNNRDTHYEQYF
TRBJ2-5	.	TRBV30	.	TGTGCCTGGACGCTGACTCAGGGCCAAGAGACCCAGTACTTC	CAWTLTQGQETQYF
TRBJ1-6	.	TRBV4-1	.	TGCGCCAGCAGCCGGATGGACTCACCCCTCCACTTT	CASSRMDSPLHF
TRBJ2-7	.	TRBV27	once	TGTGCCAGCAGTTTAGCCGCAGGGAGGCCCTACGAGCAGTACTTC	CASSLAAGRPYEQYF
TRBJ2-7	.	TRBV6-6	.	TGTGCCAGCAGTTACATGGGGCAGTCCTACGAGCAGTACTTC	CASSYMGQSYEQYF
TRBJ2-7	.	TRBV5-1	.	TGCGCCAGCAGCTTGGGGACAGTCTCCTACGAGCAGTACTTC	CASSLGTVSYEQYF
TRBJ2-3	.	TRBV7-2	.	TGTGCCAGCAGCGACCGGCGGCCCGCGAGCACAGATACGCAGTATTTT	CASSDRRPASTDTQYF
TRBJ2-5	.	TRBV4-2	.	TGTGCCAGCAGTCCTAGATTTGGGGCAGGGGGGGGCGGTGAGACCCAGTACTTC	CASSPRFGAGGGGETQYF
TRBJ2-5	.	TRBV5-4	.	TGTGCCAGCAGCTCCAGGGGGGAGGAGACCCAGTACTTC	CASSSRGEETQYF
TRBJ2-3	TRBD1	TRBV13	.	TGTGCCAGCAAGAGTGGGACAGGGGCAGGAGATACGCAGTATTTT	CASKSGTGAGDTQYF
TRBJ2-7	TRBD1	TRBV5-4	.	TGTGCCAGCAGCCCCAGACAGGGTTACGAGCAGTACTTC	CASSPRQGYEQYF
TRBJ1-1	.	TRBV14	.	TGTGCCAGCAGCCGGTTAAGGACGGGTTTAGCTTTCTTT	CASSRLRTGLAFF
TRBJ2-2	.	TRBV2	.	TGTGCCAGCAGGGAAACTAACACCGGGGAGCTGTTTTTT	CASRETNTGELFF
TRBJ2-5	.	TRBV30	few	TGTGCCTGGAGTGAAGCGGCGGGTCTTAAGGCCCAGTACTTC	CAWSEAAGLKAQYF
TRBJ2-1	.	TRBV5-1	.	TGCGCCAGCAGCTGGACAGCTCCCGGGGGTGAGCAGTTCTTC	CASSWTAPGGEQFF
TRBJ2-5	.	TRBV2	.	TGTGCCAGCAGTCTAACAGGGGACTTCCAAGAGACCCAGTACTTC	CASSLTGDFQETQYF
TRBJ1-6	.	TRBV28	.	TGTGCCAGCAGTTTGTTAGGGGAGAATTCACCCCTCCACTTT	CASSLLGENSPLHF
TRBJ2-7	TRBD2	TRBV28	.	TGTGCCAGCAGTTTGCTCTCTAGCGGGAGTTTCGGAGAGCAGTACTTC	CASSLLSSGSFGEQYF
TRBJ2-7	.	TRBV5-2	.	TGTGCCAGCAGCCGGACTAGCGGGAGGGCCTCCACCTCCTACGAGCAGTACTTC	CASSRTSGRASTSYEQYF
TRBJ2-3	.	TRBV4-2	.	TGTGCCAGCAGCCAAGCAGGTGTCAGCACAGATACGCAGTATTTT	CASSQAGVSTDTQYF
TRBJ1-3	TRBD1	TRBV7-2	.	TGTGCCAGCAGAGACAGGGCTGGAAACACCATATATTTT	CASRDRAGNTIYF
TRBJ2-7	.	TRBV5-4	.	TGTGCCAGCAGCTTGGGGGGGGCGCAGGACGAGCAGTACTTC	CASSLGGAQDEQYF
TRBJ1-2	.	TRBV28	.	TGTGCCAGCAGTACTCCTACAGAGGACTATGGCTACACCTTC	CASSTPTEDYGYTF
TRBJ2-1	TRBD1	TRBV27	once	TGTGCCAGCATCGACAGGGGGAGAGGTGAGCAGTTCTTC	CASIDRGRGEQFF
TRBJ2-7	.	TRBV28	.	TGTGCCAGCAGTTCCCCAGGAGCGTTCGCCGAGCAGTACTTC	CASSSPGAFAEQYF
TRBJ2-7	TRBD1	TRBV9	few	TGTGCCAGCAGCGTAGGTGACAGGGGATACGAGCAGTACTTC	CASSVGDRGYEQYF
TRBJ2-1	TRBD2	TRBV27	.	TGTGCCAGCAGCTGGTCTACTAGCGGCAATGAGCAGTTCTTC	CASSWSTSGNEQFF
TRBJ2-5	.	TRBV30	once	TGTGCCTGGAGTCAAGACGCCTCTGGCCAAGAGACCCAGTACTTC	CAWSQDASGQETQYF
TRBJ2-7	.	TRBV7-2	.	TGTGCCAGCAGCCCTTCACAGGGCCTTGTGGGGGAGCAGTACTTC	CASSPSQGLVGEQYF
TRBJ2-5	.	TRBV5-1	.	TGCGCCAGCAGCCAGACTAGTGACCGGACCCAGTACTTC	CASSQTSDRTQYF
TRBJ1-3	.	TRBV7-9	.	TGTGCCAGCAGCTTGGGACTTTCTTTTACTGGAAACACCATATATTTT	CASSLGLSFTGNTIYF
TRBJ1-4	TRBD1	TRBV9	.	TGTGCCAGCAGTCCAAGACAGGGCGGGGGTGAAAAACTGTTTTTT	CASSPRQGGGEKLFF
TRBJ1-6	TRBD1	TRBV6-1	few	TGTGCCAGCAGTGGAGTGTTGGGACAGAATTCACCCCTCCACTTT	CASSGVLGQNSPLHF
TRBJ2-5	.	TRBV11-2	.	TGTGCCAGCAGCACTCCGGGACAATTGCAAGAGACCCAGTACTTC	CASSTPGQLQETQYF